This T cell receptor beta chain was identified during a study of CD8 T cells in Susac syndrome. The authors carried out high-throughput sequencing of TCR beta. They applied it to CD8+ and CD4+ T cells obtained from blood. FACS enriched CD8+ TEMRA cells, while bulk CD8+ and CD4+ were negatively isolated. The authors reverse transcribed roughly 0.5 to 1 ug RNA with random hexamers. Amplification of TCR beta CDR3 used immunoSEQ multiplex PCR across 54 Vbeta and 13 Jbeta. TCRdb re-called the immunoSEQ multiplex PCR reads through MiXCR, storing one row per CDR3 protein. The data hold about 180,000 distinct CDR3 sequences, with around 95% observed a single time. Remarks on this clonotype: Its cognate antigen is unknown.

Germline V gene lookup returns CDR1 SGDLS and CDR2 YYNGEE. Trimming cost V 0 bases and J 6 bases, with 10 bases left between them. The CDR3 is 14 amino acids. Overall study results and limits: The study recognized that its TCR sequencing and HLA analysis covered a relatively small number of individuals.

The chain joins TRBV9 to TRBJ1-5; D might be TRBD1 (6 bases). The origin of this receptor is a human donor with multiple sclerosis. Sequencing input: CD4+ T cells from PBMCs. This CDR3 is CASSVGGGSQPQHF. CDR3 nucleotide sequence: TGTGCCAGCAGCGTAGGAGGGGGGTCTCAGCCCCAGCATTTT.